The rows below give T cell receptor beta chains drawn from one sample of a study of early T cells in non-severe SARS-CoV-2 infection. TCRdb passed the 5' RACE reads through MiXCR, listing each CDR3 protein once. The data hold 69,000 or so distinct CDR3 sequences, with roughly 9.5% observed a single time. Input material: whole blood. All receptors derive from an adult who was a healthcare worker with PCR-confirmed SARS-CoV-2 infection or an uninfected control (not recorded which). Both conserved end residues are part of each CDR3. The D gene is left open where the match is weak. Not every row has a clone size; where given, it reads once, few, many or a size class.

CDR3nt: TGCAGCGTTGAAGGAGCAAATAGGGGAGGCTATGGCTACACCTTC
CDR3aa: CSVEGANRGGYGYTF
v_gene: TRBV29-1
d_gene: NA
j_gene: TRBJ1-2
abundance: NA

CDR3nt: TGCAGTGCTAGAGCAGCTTTCGGGAGCTTGTCCTACAATGAGCAGTTCTTC
CDR3aa: CSARAAFGSLSYNEQFF
v_gene: TRBV20-1
d_gene: NA
j_gene: TRBJ2-1
abundance: NA

CDR3nt: TGTGCCAGCAGCTTGGGACAGCCGGGGTATGGCTACACCTTC
CDR3aa: CASSLGQPGYGYTF
v_gene: TRBV5-8
d_gene: NA
j_gene: TRBJ1-2
abundance: many

CDR3nt: TGTGCCAGCAGCTTTCTGGTCAGGGCGGCAGATACGCAGTATTTT
CDR3aa: CASSFLVRAADTQYF
v_gene: TRBV7-9
d_gene: NA
j_gene: TRBJ2-3
abundance: NA

CDR3nt: TGCAGTGCTAGAGATCTCCAAACGGGGTACTATGGCTACACCTTC
CDR3aa: CSARDLQTGYYGYTF
v_gene: TRBV20-1
d_gene: NA
j_gene: TRBJ1-2
abundance: many

CDR3nt: TGTGCCAGCAGGCCCAATGTGGGAAATGAGCAGTTCTTC
CDR3aa: CASRPNVGNEQFF
v_gene: TRBV7-6
d_gene: NA
j_gene: TRBJ2-1
abundance: many

CDR3nt: TGTGCCAGCAGCCAACCACTAGCGGGAGTAGTAAATGAGCAGTTCTTC
CDR3aa: CASSQPLAGVVNEQFF
v_gene: TRBV13
d_gene: TRBD2
j_gene: TRBJ2-1
abundance: few

CDR3nt: TGTGCCAGCAGCTTAAGGGGACTAACAGATACGCAGTATTTT
CDR3aa: CASSLRGLTDTQYF
v_gene: TRBV7-3
d_gene: TRBD2
j_gene: TRBJ2-3
abundance: NA

CDR3nt: TGCAGCGTCCGCCCATGGGGACGGGACACTGAAGCTTTCTTT
CDR3aa: CSVRPWGRDTEAFF
v_gene: TRBV29-1
d_gene: NA
j_gene: TRBJ1-1
abundance: NA

CDR3nt: TGTGCCAGCCTTCCGCCTGGGGGCAATCAGCCCCAGCATTTT
CDR3aa: CASLPPGGNQPQHF
v_gene: TRBV28
d_gene: NA
j_gene: TRBJ1-5
abundance: few

CDR3nt: TGTGCCAGCAGCTTAGCGGCGGGGGGTTACTACGAGCAGTACTTC
CDR3aa: CASSLAAGGYYEQYF
v_gene: TRBV7-8
d_gene: TRBD2
j_gene: TRBJ2-7
abundance: NA

CDR3nt: TGCAGTGCTAGAGAGGGGGGGCGTGAAAAAACTGTTTTT
CDR3aa: CSAREGGREKTVF
v_gene: TRBV20-1
d_gene: NA
j_gene: TRBJ1-4
abundance: many

CDR3nt: TGTGCCAGCTCAGCCTCCGGGAGTTACGAGCAGTACTTC
CDR3aa: CASSASGSYEQYF
v_gene: TRBV18
d_gene: NA
j_gene: TRBJ2-7
abundance: few

CDR3nt: TGTGCCAGCAGCTACACACGGGACCGTTATGGCTACACCTTC
CDR3aa: CASSYTRDRYGYTF
v_gene: TRBV14
d_gene: NA
j_gene: TRBJ1-2
abundance: NA

CDR3nt: TGTGCCAGCACCATGAACACTGAAGCTTTCTTT
CDR3aa: CASTMNTEAFF
v_gene: TRBV2
d_gene: NA
j_gene: TRBJ1-1
abundance: many